Listed here are 16 T cell receptor beta chains from one sample, sequenced in a study of T-cell memory formation after mild COVID-19. TCRdb independently ran MiXCR on the 5' RACE reads; one entry per CDR3 protein. There are hundreds of thousands of distinct CDR3 sequences in the sample; roughly 21% occur only once, and under 15% lies in the top ten. The specimen was PBMCs or a T cell subset sorted from them (not recorded which). Receptors were obtained from an adult woman who had mild COVID-19 (a few samples of this study predate the infection). Cell type and time point are not known.

This clonotype was counted a few times. CDR3: CASREHGAGGYEQYF. The CDR3 DNA reads as TGTGCCAGTAGGGAGCACGGGGCAGGGGGCTACGAGCAGTACTTC. The rearrangement joins TRBV27 to TRBJ2-7, with 7 bases lining up with TRBD1. The V gene end was trimmed by 9 bases and the J gene end by 3 bases; junction bases not matched to a gene: 14. The CDR3 has 15 amino acids. CDR1 MNHEY and CDR2 SMNVEV come from the germline V gene (reference sequence).

The CDR3 region has the DNA TGTGCCAGCAGCTCCGGACTAGCAGGTACCGAGCAGTACTTC. Its protein product is CASSSGLAGTEQYF. This rearrangement joins TRBV7-9 to TRBJ2-7; 8 bases match TRBD2. V lost 4 bases, J lost 6 bases, and 8 bases stayed unmatched. Per germline, CDR1 SEHNR and CDR2 FQNEAQ (reference sequence). The CDR3 is made up of 14 amino acids.

V is TRBV19 and J is TRBJ1-1, with D maybe TRBD1 (5 bases). Germline V gene sequence: CDR1 LNHDA, CDR2 SQIVND (reference sequence). V was pared by 3 bases and J by 3 bases, with 20 bases between. The CDR3 sequence is 17 residues long. In DNA form, the CDR3 reads TGTGCCAGTAGTATGCCCGGCTGGGCAGGGATAGACACTGAAGCTTTCTTT. This sequence encodes CASSMPGWAGIDTEAFF. Based on the CDR3 plus reference TRBV19 and TRBJ1-1, the full variable domain is DGGITQSPKYLFRKEGQNVTLSCEQNLNHDAMYWYRQDPGQGLRLIYYSQIVNDFQKGDIAEGYSVSREKKESFPLTVTSAQKNPTAFYLCASSMPGWAGIDTEAFFGQGTRLTVV.

The chain uses TRBV4-1 and TRBJ2-2, with D hard to call. V was shortened by 1 base and J by 5 bases, with 14 bases between the two germline ends. There are 16 residues in the CDR3. Germline V CDR1 and CDR2: MGHRA, YSYEKL. CDR3 loop: CASSQVIWVGTGELFF. The CDR3 DNA follows: TGCGCCAGCAGCCAAGTAATATGGGTTGGGACCGGGGAGCTGTTTTTT.

This clonotype was detected a few times. The rearrangement uses TRBV25-1 and TRBJ2-2, with D possibly being TRBD1 (6 bases). CDR1 and CDR2 from the germline V gene are MGHDK and SYGVNS. Trimming removed 0 bases at V and 4 bases at J, with 12 bases between. The CDR3 extends over 16 amino acids. CDR3 DNA: TGTGCCAGCAGTGAATATTGGGGGCAAGGCACCGGGGAGCTGTTTTTT. It is translated as CASSEYWGQGTGELFF.

This clonotype was seen a handful of times. This chain joins TRBV7-6 and TRBJ2-7; tentatively, D is TRBD1 (5 bases). Germline loops: CDR1 SGHVS, CDR2 FNYEAQ. This CDR3 comprises 13 residues. V gave up 7 bases and J gave up 4 bases, with 14 bases separating them. CDR3 sequence reads: CASTSPDKYEQYF. The CDR3 DNA sequence: TGTGCCAGCACCTCCCCGGACAAATACGAGCAGTACTTC.

This chain connects TRBV29-1 to TRBJ2-3; D tentatively fits TRBD1 or TRBD2 (6 bases each). The CDR3 length is 14 residues. Per germline, CDR1 SQVTM and CDR2 ANQGSEA. V gave up 6 bases and J gave up 5 bases, with 18 bases separating them. The DNA of the CDR3 is TGCAGCGTGAGGCCCCTAAGGGGGGAAGATACGCAGTATTTT. Amino acid sequence: CSVRPLRGEDTQYF.

J is TRBJ2-3 and V is TRBV20-1; 8 nucleotides match TRBD2. This CDR3 is 16 amino acids long. The V and J ends lost 7 bases and 3 bases, in that order; junction bases with no gene match: 15. The V gene's germline CDR1 is DFQATT and CDR2 SNEGSKA (reference sequence). The DNA for the CDR3 is TGCAGTGTCCGACTCCCCCGGGGACTAGAGACAGATACGCAGTATTTT. It specifies CSVRLPRGLETDTQYF.

This clonotype came up once. The chain employs TRBV29-1 and TRBJ2-5; possible D gene TRBD2, 5 bases. The CDR3 contains 16 residues. The V gene's germline CDR1 is SQVTM and CDR2 ANQGSEA. V shed 7 bases and J shed 0 bases, with 21 bases lying between them. The CDR3 reads CSGRDGKPDHQETQYF. CDR3 nucleotides: TGCAGCGGTCGAGACGGGAAACCGGACCACCAAGAGACCCAGTACTTC.

V is TRBV10-3 and J is TRBJ2-7; possibly TRBD1 or TRBD2 for D (5 bases each). CDR1 and CDR2 from the germline V gene are ENHRY and SYGVKD. The CDR3 is 13 residues long. V was cut by 6 bases and J by 5 bases, with 14 bases left in between. CDR3 loop: CAISDGGKNEQYF. The CDR3 DNA follows: TGTGCCATCAGCGATGGGGGAAAAAACGAGCAGTACTTC.

The CDR3 sequence is CASSLLAEGYNEQFF. CDR3 in DNA: TGTGCCAGCAGCTTACTAGCGGAGGGTTACAATGAGCAGTTCTTC. This chain joins TRBV7-2 and TRBJ2-1; 7 bases line up with TRBD2. Germline CDR1 reads SGHTA; CDR2 reads FQGNSA. V lost 2 bases, J lost 4 bases, and 5 bases stayed unmatched. The CDR3 is 15 amino acids.

This sequence joins TRBV7-9 and TRBJ2-1; the match to TRBD2 covers 15 bases. The CDR3 length is 17 residues. CDR1 and CDR2 from the germline V gene are SEHNR and FQNEAQ (reference sequence). V lost 1 base and J lost 2; bases outside the gene matches: 0. CDR3 DNA sequence: TGTGCCAGCAGCTTAGGGACTAGCGGGAGGGCCTACAATGAGCAGTTCTTC. Its protein is CASSLGTSGRAYNEQFF.

V and J are TRBV24-1 and TRBJ2-6; no firm D call. V was pared by 9 bases and J by 1 base, with 15 bases between. Germline V lookup: CDR1 KGHDR, CDR2 SFDVKD. The CDR3 runs to 16 residues. The CDR3 nucleotides are TGTGCCACCGCACGGACGGCAAATTCTGGGGCCAACGTCCTGACTTTC. Translation: CATARTANSGANVLTF.

The V gene is TRBV4-3, the J gene TRBJ2-7, with 8 bases matching TRBD1. Germline V gene sequence: CDR1 LGHNA, CDR2 YSLEER. V shed 0 bases, J shed 9 bases, and the junction held 7 bases outside the gene matches. The CDR3 contains 14 residues. The CDR3 region is CASSQDAAGGGQYF. The CDR3 DNA is TGCGCCAGCAGCCAAGATGCGGCAGGGGGCGGGCAGTACTTC.

V is TRBV24-1 and J is TRBJ2-3, with TRBD2 identical over 13 bases. Germline V gives CDR1 KGHDR, CDR2 SFDVKD. Germline trimming cut 7 bases from V and 2 bases from J; bases unmatched to any gene: 17. This CDR3 region has 20 residues. The CDR3 region is CATSGRAEGLAGVLTDTQYF. The CDR3 DNA follows: TGTGCCACCAGCGGGAGGGCGGAAGGACTAGCGGGGGTCCTCACAGATACGCAGTATTTT.

Here the CDR3 DNA reads TGTGCCAGCAGCGTAGGAGGCGGGGGGGTGGCACAAGAGACCCAGTACTTC. Encoded protein: CASSVGGGGVAQETQYF. This chain connects TRBV9 to TRBJ2-5; 9 bases fit TRBD2. Losses at the gene ends were 0 bases for V and 2 bases for J; bases not matched to a gene: 8. This CDR3 has 17 amino acids. The germline gives CDR1 SGDLS, CDR2 YYNGEE. Full variable domain (remainder filled in from reference TRBV9 and TRBJ2-5): DSGVTQTPKHLITATGQRVTLRCSPRSGDLSVYWYQQSLDQGLQFLIQYYNGEERAKGNILERFSAQQFPDLHSELNLSSLELGDSALYFCASSVGGGGVAQETQYFGPGTRLLVL.